This TCR beta chain was retrieved from a study of identical twins. About this clonotype: Its matching antigen is unknown.

Germline CDR1 reads LNHDA; CDR2 reads SQIVND (reference sequence). V was shortened by 7 bases and J by 2 bases, with 22 bases between the two germline ends. This CDR3 spans 17 amino acids. Study-level points and caveats: When twins shared out-of-frame alpha sequences, those sequences had excess low generation probability.

TCRdb processed the 5' RACE reads anew with MiXCR; each CDR3 protein has one entry. The repertoire includes roughly 250,000 distinct CDR3 sequences, roughly 7% of them detected once, and approximately 3.6% sits in the top ten. These data were also filed under a second study, of yellow fever vaccine responses in identical twins.

The sequenced sample was memory (CD45RO+) T cells sorted from blood. The rearrangement uses TRBV19 and TRBJ2-3; D is unclear. The TCR comes from a woman between 18 and 29 years old in good health. This CDR3 is CASNFTVLTANTDTQYF. DNA of the CDR3: TGTGCCAGTAATTTCACCGTGCTGACGGCCAACACAGATACGCAGTATTTT.